This T cell receptor beta chain comes out of a study of blood T cell repertoires in COVID-19. Study background: The study drew acute and convalescent COVID-19 samples from the United States, Italy and Spain.

Trimming removed 4 bases from V and 4 bases from J; junction bases left unmatched: 6. Germline V gene sequence: CDR1 MGHRA, CDR2 YSYEKL. This CDR3 comprises 16 residues. Original handling: Researchers report that nucleated cell counts were estimated from reference gene primer amplification. Repertoires were generated with immunoSEQ multiplex PCR, while TCRdb's copy carries only in-frame clones and drops some. The DNA gave D and trimming, while V, J and clone size come from that table. The repertoire holds roughly 220,000 clones, with around 90% as singletons. During the 2 weeks before they entered the study, exposed participants had met someone with a PCR-confirmed or clinician-diagnosed COVID-19 case.

The gene calls are TRBV4-1 and TRBJ1-5; 11 bases line up with TRBD1. Sequencing used PBMCs or T cells enriched from blood (not recorded which). The clonotype comes from a man in his thirties or forties who had been exposed to COVID-19. The CDR3 spells CASSPRTGGLNQPQHF. For the CDR3, the DNA is TGCGCCAGCAGCCCCCGGACAGGGGGCTTAAATCAGCCCCAGCATTTT.